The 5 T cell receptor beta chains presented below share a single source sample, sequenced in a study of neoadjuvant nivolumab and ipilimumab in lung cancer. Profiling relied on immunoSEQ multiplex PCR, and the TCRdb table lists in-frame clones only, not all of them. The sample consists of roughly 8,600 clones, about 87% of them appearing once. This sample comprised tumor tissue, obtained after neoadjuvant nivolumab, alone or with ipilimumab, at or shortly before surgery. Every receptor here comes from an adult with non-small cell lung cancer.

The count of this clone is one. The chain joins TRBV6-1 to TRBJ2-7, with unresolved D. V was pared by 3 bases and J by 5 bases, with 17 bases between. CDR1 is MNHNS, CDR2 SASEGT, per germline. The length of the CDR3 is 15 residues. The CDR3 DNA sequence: TGTGCCAGCAGTGAGAAAAGGACCGCATTCCACGAGCAGTACTTC. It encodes CASSEKRTAFHEQYF.

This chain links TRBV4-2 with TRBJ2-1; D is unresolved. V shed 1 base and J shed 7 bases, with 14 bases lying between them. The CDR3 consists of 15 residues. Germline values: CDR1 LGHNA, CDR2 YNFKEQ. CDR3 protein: CASSQVSGFGNEQFF. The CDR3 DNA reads TGTGCCAGCAGCCAAGTCTCGGGTTTCGGAAATGAGCAGTTCTTC.

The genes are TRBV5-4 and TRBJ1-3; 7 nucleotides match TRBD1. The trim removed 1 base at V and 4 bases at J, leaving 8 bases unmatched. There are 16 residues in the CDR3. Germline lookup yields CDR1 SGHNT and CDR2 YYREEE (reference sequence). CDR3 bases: TGTGCCAGCAGCTTGAAAAGGGGGCAGAGCGGAAACACCATATATTTT. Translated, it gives CASSLKRGQSGNTIYF.

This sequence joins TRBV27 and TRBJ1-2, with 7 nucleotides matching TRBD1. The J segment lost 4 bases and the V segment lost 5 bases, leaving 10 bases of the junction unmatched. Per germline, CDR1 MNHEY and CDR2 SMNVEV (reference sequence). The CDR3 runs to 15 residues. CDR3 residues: CASSPKGQMGYGYTF. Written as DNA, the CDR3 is TGTGCCAGCAGTCCAAAGGGACAGATGGGCTATGGCTACACCTTC.

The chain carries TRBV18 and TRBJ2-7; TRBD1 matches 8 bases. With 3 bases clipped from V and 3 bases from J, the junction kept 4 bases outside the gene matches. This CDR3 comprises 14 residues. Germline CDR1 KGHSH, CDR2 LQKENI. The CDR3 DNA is TGTGCCAGCTCACCGGACAGGGAAATCTACGAGCAGTACTTC. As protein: CASSPDREIYEQYF.